A single sample gave rise to the 30 T cell receptor beta chains below, sequenced in a study of blood T cell repertoires in COVID-19 (dated by TCRdb to 2020 to 2022). Libraries were prepared through the immunoSEQ multiplex PCR assay. In TCRdb, the immuneACCESS table is reduced to in-frame sequences with V and J assigned. These tables do not hold every clone; where another copy was compared, an unresolved V gene accounts for under half, and the others remain unexplained. Present in this sample are around 280,000 clones, roughly 85% of which were seen just once. The ten largest clones add up to over 6% of the sample. Input material: PBMCs or T cells enriched from blood (not recorded which). The receptor source for this set is a woman aged 40-49 years who had recovered from COVID-19.

This chain connects TRBV7-2 to TRBJ1-6; D is perhaps TRBD1 (5 bases). The CDR3 length is 15 residues. V was trimmed by 3 bases and J by 14 bases, leaving 20 bases between them. Looked up from germline, CDR1 is SGHTA and CDR2 is FQGNSA. The CDR3 spells CASSFDSLGNLALHF. The CDR3 DNA is TGTGCCAGCAGCTTCGACAGTTTGGGGAATTTGGCCCTCCACTTT.

The V gene is TRBV5-1, the J gene TRBJ2-2; TRBD1 agrees at 9 bases. The CDR3 loop spans 17 amino acids. After removal of 4 bases from V and 4 bases from J, the junction contained 11 bases not matched to a gene. Germline V gene lookup returns CDR1 SGHRS and CDR2 YFSETQ. This chain's CDR3 is CASSRSAGQGSTGELFF. The CDR3 coding sequence is TGCGCCAGCAGCAGATCCGCGGGACAGGGTTCCACCGGGGAGCTGTTTTTT.

The count of this clone is one. As DNA, the CDR3 is TGTGCCAGCAGTTTAGGGGGACAGGGACCTTACGAGCAGTACTTC. It encodes CASSLGGQGPYEQYF. The chain employs TRBV28 and TRBJ2-7; 9 positions agree with TRBD1. This CDR3 is 15 amino acids long. The J segment lost 4 bases and the V segment lost 2 bases, leaving 6 bases of the junction unmatched. Germline CDR1 is MDHEN and CDR2 is SYDVKM.

J is TRBJ2-3 and V is TRBV7-2; D perhaps matches TRBD2 (7 bases). V was trimmed by 6 bases and J by 2 bases, leaving 15 bases between them. The CDR3 consists of 15 residues. Germline V gene lookup returns CDR1 SGHTA and CDR2 FQGNSA. The CDR3 sequence is CASRTGGGHTDTQYF. The CDR3 DNA reads as TGTGCCAGCAGGACTGGGGGGGGACACACAGATACGCAGTATTTT.

As DNA, the CDR3 is TGTGCCACCAGCAGAGATCTGGGGAGTGAGCAGTTCTTC. It encodes CATSRDLGSEQFF. V and J are TRBV15 and TRBJ2-1; D is perhaps TRBD2 (5 bases). V was pared by 0 bases and J by 9 bases, with 9 bases between. The CDR3 has 13 amino acids. CDR1 is LNHNV, CDR2 YYDKDF, per germline (reference sequence). The complete variable domain, with remaining parts taken from reference TRBV15 and TRBJ2-1, reads DAMVIQNPRYQVTQFGKPVTLSCSQTLNHNVMYWYQQKSSQAPKLLFHYYDKDFNNEADTPDNFQSRRPNTSFCFLDIRSPGLGDTAMYLCATSRDLGSEQFFGPGTRLTVL.

The chain joins TRBV28 to TRBJ1-5, with D possibly matching TRBD1 (6 bases). The germline V gene has CDR1 MDHEN and CDR2 SYDVKM. V lost 11 bases and J 0 bases, leaving 17 bases between the germline ends. The CDR3 is 15 amino acids. The chain's CDR3 is CAREGGTYSNQPQHF. As DNA, the CDR3 is TGTGCCCGGGAGGGGGGCACTTATAGCAATCAGCCCCAGCATTTT.

The chain couples TRBV18 to TRBJ1-4; perhaps TRBD1 as D (6 bases). The V gene lost 2 bases and the J gene lost 4 bases, with 8 bases spanning the gap. Germline loops: CDR1 KGHSH, CDR2 LQKENI. This CDR3 is built from 14 residues. The CDR3 here is CASSPRQDNEKLFF. Written as DNA, the CDR3 is TGTGCCAGCTCACCAAGACAGGATAATGAAAAACTGTTTTTT.

The chain is built from TRBV20-1 and TRBJ2-6, with 10 bases lining up with TRBD2. The germline CDR1 and CDR2 sequences are DFQATT and SNEGSKA (reference sequence). The CDR3 has 16 amino acids. The trim removed 3 bases at V and 2 bases at J, leaving 4 bases unmatched. The CDR3 loop is CSASGLAVPGANVLTF. For the CDR3, the DNA is TGCAGTGCTAGTGGACTAGCGGTGCCTGGGGCCAACGTCCTGACTTTC.

The chain joins TRBV7-9 to TRBJ2-7; TRBD1 agrees at 8 bases. The CDR3 has 17 amino acids. Germline-derived CDR1 and CDR2 are SEHNR and FQNEAQ (reference sequence). V lost 4 bases to trimming and J lost 3 bases; unmatched junction nucleotides: 14. CDR3: CASSSSDRGSGFYEQYF. In nucleotides, the CDR3 is TGTGCCAGCAGCTCGAGTGACAGGGGTTCGGGATTCTACGAGCAGTACTTC.

This clone was observed a handful of times. The genes are TRBV6-5 and TRBJ2-1; 7 bases agree with TRBD1. With 8 bases clipped from V and 5 bases from J, the junction kept 3 bases outside the gene matches. This CDR3 has 12 residues. CDR1 and CDR2 from the germline V gene are MNHEY and SVGAGI. For the CDR3, the DNA is TGTGCCAGCCAGGGGGACCACAATGAGCAGTTCTTC. Translated: CASQGDHNEQFF.

V and J are TRBV19 and TRBJ1-5, with a tentative D call TRBD1 (6 bases). The CDR3 length is 15 residues. Trimming removed 5 bases from V and 2 bases from J, with 13 bases in between. CDR1 LNHDA and CDR2 SQIVND come from the germline V gene (reference sequence). The CDR3 loop is CASSQGTSGNQPQHF. CDR3 in DNA: TGTGCCAGTAGTCAGGGGACGAGCGGCAATCAGCCCCAGCATTTT.

The chain is built from TRBV14 and TRBJ2-7, with D maybe TRBD2 (5 bases). Trimming shortened V by 4 bases and J by 6 bases, and 13 bases separated the two germline ends. This CDR3 region has 13 residues. In germline, CDR1 is SGHDN, CDR2 FVKESK. CDR3 DNA sequence: TGTGCCAGCAGCCGCCAACTAGAGGGCGAGCAGTACTTC. Protein: CASSRQLEGEQYF. Complete variable domain (other parts from reference TRBV14 and TRBJ2-7): EAGVTQFPSHSVIEKGQTVTLRCDPISGHDNLYWYRRVMGKEIKFLLHFVKESKQDESGMPNNRFLAERTGGTYSTLKVQPAELEDSGVYFCASSRQLEGEQYFGPGTRLTVT.

This clone was seen more than once but under ten times. The chain is built from TRBV7-2 and TRBJ1-1; 9 nucleotides match TRBD1. V was pared by 5 bases and J by 11 bases, with 9 bases of the junction left unmatched. The CDR3 consists of 13 residues. Germline assignment: CDR1 SGHTA and CDR2 FQGNSA. CDR3 sequence reads: CASSHGRTGDAFF. CDR3 DNA sequence: TGTGCCAGCAGCCACGGAAGGACAGGGGACGCTTTCTTT.

The chain links TRBV4-2 to TRBJ1-1; possible D gene TRBD1, 5 bases. The CDR3 consists of 14 residues. In germline, CDR1 is LGHNA, CDR2 YNFKEQ. V lost 4 bases, J lost 3 bases, and 12 bases lay in between. The CDR3 is CASSPSTEYTEAFF. The CDR3 DNA is TGTGCCAGCAGCCCCTCGACAGAGTACACTGAAGCTTTCTTT.

The CDR3 sequence: CASSPVPAEVKGEFF. In DNA form, the CDR3 reads TGTGCCAGCAGCCCGGTCCCCGCAGAAGTCAAAGGGGAGTTCTTC. The J gene is TRBJ2-1, the V gene TRBV14; tentative D call: TRBD1 (5 bases). This CDR3 region has 15 residues. CDR1 SGHDN and CDR2 FVKESK come from the germline V gene. V shed 4 bases and J shed 14 bases, with 24 bases lying between them.

The rearrangement joins TRBV5-4 to TRBJ2-3; 13 nucleotides match TRBD2. The CDR3 is made up of 17 amino acids. V was clipped by 4 bases and J by 3 bases; unmatched bases: 8. Germline CDR1 and CDR2: SGHNT and YYREEE (reference sequence). In nucleotides, the CDR3 is TGTGCCAGCAGCAAAGGACTAGCGGGAGTATCAACAGATACGCAGTATTTT. This sequence encodes CASSKGLAGVSTDTQYF.

The CDR3 DNA reads as TGTGCCAGCAGCTTGGGGCAGGCCGGGAACACCGGGGAGCTGTTTTTT. Residues: CASSLGQAGNTGELFF. The chain carries TRBV7-2 and TRBJ2-2; D is perhaps TRBD1 (5 bases). V was clipped by 3 bases and J by 1 base, with 12 bases between them. The CDR3 is made up of 16 amino acids. CDR1 is SGHTA, CDR2 FQGNSA, per germline.

V gene TRBV4-1 combines with J gene TRBJ2-1; TRBD2 matches 8 bases. Germline V CDR1 and CDR2: MGHRA, YSYEKL. Trimming removed 1 base from V and 10 bases from J; junction bases left unmatched: 6. This CDR3 has 14 amino acids. The CDR3 loop is CASSQGGSGTEQFF. For the CDR3, the DNA is TGCGCCAGCAGCCAAGGGGGTAGCGGGACGGAGCAGTTCTTC.

The CDR3 protein is CASKSGNSPLHF. DNA for the CDR3: TGTGCCAGCAAAAGCGGAAATTCACCCCTCCACTTT. The chain employs TRBV2 and TRBJ1-6, with D uncertain. This CDR3 has 12 residues. V shed 7 bases and J shed 7 bases, with 8 bases lying between them. Germline values: CDR1 SNHLY, CDR2 FYNNEI.

This clone was counted between two and nine times. This chain uses TRBV2 with TRBJ1-5, with TRBD1 matching over 7 bases. J gave up 2 bases and V 9 bases, and 13 bases lay outside the gene matches. CDR1 is SNHLY, CDR2 FYNNEI, per germline. This CDR3 contains 16 residues. The CDR3 loop reads CASSGTVNLRNQPQHF. The CDR3 nucleotides read TGTGCCAGTTCCGGGACAGTAAATCTGCGCAATCAGCCCCAGCATTTT.

The J gene is TRBJ2-4, the V gene TRBV2, with 7 nucleotides matching TRBD2. Germline CDR1 reads SNHLY; CDR2 reads FYNNEI. V gave up 1 base and J gave up 0 bases; unmatched junction bases: 6. The CDR3 totals 17 residues. CDR3 nucleotides: TGTGCCAGCAGTGAAGGGCGGGGACTATTAGCCAAAAACATTCAGTACTTC. Its translation: CASSEGRGLLAKNIQYF.

This chain connects TRBV7-6 to TRBJ1-3, with TRBD1 identical over 8 bases. The V gene's germline CDR1 is SGHVS and CDR2 FNYEAQ. The CDR3 is 16 residues long. Germline trimming cut 0 bases from V and 1 base from J; bases unmatched to any gene: 2. The CDR3 nucleotides read TGTGCCAGCAGCTTAGCGCAGGGGGCGTCTGGAAACACCATATATTTT. It translates to CASSLAQGASGNTIYF.

There are a few counts of this clone. The chain couples TRBV28 to TRBJ2-5; TRBD1 matches 10 bases. This CDR3 is built from 13 residues. V was pared by 6 bases and J by 5 bases, with 3 bases of the junction left unmatched. Germline CDR1 is MDHEN and CDR2 is SYDVKM. This CDR3 reads CASRTGGTETQYF. CDR3 bases: TGTGCCAGCAGGACAGGGGGCACTGAGACCCAGTACTTC.

The V gene is TRBV12-3 or TRBV12-4, the J gene TRBJ1-1, with 10 bases that match TRBD1. The CDR3 totals 13 residues. The V and J ends lost 4 bases and 10 bases, in that order; junction bases with no gene match: 6. The DNA of the CDR3 is TGTGCCAGCAGTTCGGGACAGGGGCTTACAGCTTTCTTT. Its translation is CASSSGQGLTAFF.

CDR3 DNA sequence: TGTGCCAGCAGTGAAGCGCTGGCAGTTGAAGCTTTCTTT. Encoded protein: CASSEALAVEAFF. This chain links TRBV2 with TRBJ1-1; D not certain. The CDR3 length is 13 residues. Germline CDR1 and CDR2: SNHLY and FYNNEI. The V and J ends lost 0 bases and 7 bases respectively, with 9 bases between them. The whole variable domain, filled in from reference TRBV2 and TRBJ1-1, reads EPEVTQTPSHQVTQMGQEVILRCVPISNHLYFYWYRQILGQKVEFLVSFYNNEISEKSEIFDDQFSVERPDGSNFTLKIRSTKLEDSAMYFCASSEALAVEAFFGQGTRLTVV.

This clone was detected only a few times. The chain has TRBV19 and TRBJ1-5; D is perhaps TRBD1 (6 bases). The CDR3 consists of 14 residues. The germline CDR1 and CDR2 sequences are LNHDA and SQIVND (reference sequence). Between the trimmed V and J ends, which lost 11 bases and 7 bases, there was a span of 21 bases. The CDR3 loop reads CAGGEVAIGQPQHF. In nucleotides, the CDR3 is TGTGCCGGGGGCGAAGTTGCCATTGGACAGCCCCAGCATTTT.

This clone was detected once. The chain's CDR3 is CASSPGGTSNTGELFF. The CDR3 DNA reads as TGTGCCAGCTCACCTGGAGGCACCTCGAACACCGGGGAGCTGTTTTTT. The chain has TRBV18 and TRBJ2-2, with a tentative D call TRBD2 (5 bases). Germline assignment: CDR1 KGHSH and CDR2 LQKENI. CDR3 size: 16 residues. The V end was cut by 3 bases, the J end by 0 bases, with 11 bases between.

V usage is TRBV10-1 and J usage is TRBJ2-3; possible D gene TRBD2, 5 bases. Deletions cut 0 bases from V and 3 bases from J, with 10 bases between. The CDR3 runs 15 residues. The germline V gene encodes CDR1 WNHNN and CDR2 SYGVQD (reference sequence). The CDR3 is CASSESSASTDTQYF. The CDR3 DNA is TGCGCCAGCAGTGAGTCTAGCGCTTCAACAGATACGCAGTATTTT.

The chain uses TRBV5-1 and TRBJ1-6, with 7 bases lining up with TRBD1. This CDR3 has 19 amino acids. The ends lost 10 bases at V and 5 bases at J; junction bases unmatched: 24. Germline V CDR1 and CDR2: SGHRS, YFSETQ. CDR3 residues: CAGRVRGPRGQTNNSPLHF. CDR3 DNA: TGCGCCGGCCGGGTTAGGGGGCCGAGGGGACAGACCAATAATTCACCCCTCCACTTT. Full variable domain (missing parts from reference TRBV5-1 and TRBJ1-6): KAGVTQTPRYLIKTRGQQVTLSCSPISGHRSVSWYQQTPGQGLQFLFEYFSETQRNKGNFPGRFSGRQFSNSRSEMNVSTLELGDSALYLCAGRVRGPRGQTNNSPLHFGNGTRLTVT.

The V gene is TRBV27, the J gene TRBJ2-2; D ambiguous. CDR1 MNHEY and CDR2 SMNVEV come from the germline V gene (reference sequence). The CDR3 is 13 residues long. V was shortened by 6 bases and J by 5 bases, with 10 bases between the two germline ends. The CDR3 loop reads CASSAVGTGELFF. CDR3 coding DNA: TGTGCCAGCAGCGCGGTTGGAACCGGGGAGCTGTTTTTT.